This T cell receptor (beta chain) was obtained from a study of early T cells in non-severe SARS-CoV-2 infection. As for the study in general: Sequencing targeted bulk RNA from unsorted whole blood, leaving chains unpaired.

Study-level findings and limits: The study's VDJdb matching favored anti-spike CD8 responses and missed private and CD4 specificities.

Individual cDNA molecules were tagged with unique molecular identifiers. MiXCR was run by TCRdb on the 5' RACE reads, yielding one entry per CDR3 protein. The sample lists tens of thousands of distinct CDR3 sequences, under 10% seen once, with about 3.4% in the top ten. Germline V gives CDR1 WNHNN, CDR2 SYGVQD (reference sequence). CDR3 length equals 15 residues. Deletions cut 3 bases from V and 3 bases from J, with 15 bases between. With respect to this clonotype: Its cognate antigen is unknown.

The clonotype originates from an adult who was a healthcare worker with PCR-confirmed SARS-CoV-2 infection or an uninfected control (not recorded which). The J gene is TRBJ2-7, the V gene TRBV10-1; the D gene is possibly TRBD1 (6 bases). Specimen: whole blood. CDR3: CASSEGRGPIYEQYF. CDR3 sequence (DNA): TGCGCCAGCAGTGAAGGCAGGGGCCCCATCTACGAGCAGTACTTC.